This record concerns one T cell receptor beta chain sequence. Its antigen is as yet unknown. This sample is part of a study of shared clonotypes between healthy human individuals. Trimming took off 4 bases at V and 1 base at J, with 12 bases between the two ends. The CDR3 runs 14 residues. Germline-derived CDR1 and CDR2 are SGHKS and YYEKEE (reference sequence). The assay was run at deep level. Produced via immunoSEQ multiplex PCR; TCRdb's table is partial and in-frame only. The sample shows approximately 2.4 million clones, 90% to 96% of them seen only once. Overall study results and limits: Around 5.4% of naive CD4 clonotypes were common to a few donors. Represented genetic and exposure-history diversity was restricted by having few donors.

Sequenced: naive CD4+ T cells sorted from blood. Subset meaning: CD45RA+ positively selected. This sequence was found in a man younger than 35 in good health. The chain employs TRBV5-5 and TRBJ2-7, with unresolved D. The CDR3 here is CASSTTVISYEQYF. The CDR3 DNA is TGTGCCAGCAGCACCACAGTAATATCCTACGAGCAGTACTTC.